The rows below give T cell receptor beta chains drawn from one sample of a study of T-cell memory formation after mild COVID-19. MiXCR, applied by TCRdb to the 5' RACE reads, yields one record per CDR3 protein. The sample lists around 530,000 distinct CDR3 sequences, about 20% seen once, with 7% to 9% in the top ten. Sequencing was performed on PBMCs or a T cell subset sorted from them (not recorded which). Receptors were obtained from an adult woman who had mild COVID-19 (a few samples of this study predate the infection). Cell type and time point are not known. The CDR3 runs from the conserved cysteine through the conserved F or W. The D gene is left open where the match is weak. Clone sizes are given selectively: once, few, many, or a class where the clone is expanded.

D gene: .; J gene: TRBJ2-3; clone size: .; V gene: TRBV11-2; CDR3 protein: CASSLGLGGDTQYF; CDR3 DNA: TGTGCCAGCAGCTTAGGCCTAGGCGGAGATACGCAGTATTTT
D gene: .; J gene: TRBJ2-2; clone size: few; V gene: TRBV7-3; CDR3 protein: CASSLRVAGLNTGELFF; CDR3 DNA: TGTGCCAGCAGCTTAAGGGTCGCAGGACTAAACACCGGGGAGCTGTTTTTT
D gene: .; J gene: TRBJ1-6; clone size: .; V gene: TRBV12-3/TRBV12-4; CDR3 protein: CASKAGPGRSLHF; CDR3 DNA: TGTGCCAGCAAGGCGGGGCCGGGTAGGTCCCTCCACTTT
D gene: .; J gene: TRBJ1-2; clone size: .; V gene: TRBV9; CDR3 protein: CASSAGNSDYGYTF; CDR3 DNA: TGTGCCAGCAGCGCGGGGAATTCGGACTATGGCTACACCTTC
D gene: .; J gene: TRBJ1-3; clone size: .; V gene: TRBV7-2; CDR3 protein: CASSLQPGNTIYF; CDR3 DNA: TGTGCCAGCAGCTTACAGCCTGGAAACACCATATATTTT
D gene: .; J gene: TRBJ2-7; clone size: few; V gene: TRBV19; CDR3 protein: CASSIVWSYEQYF; CDR3 DNA: TGTGCCAGTAGTATAGTATGGTCCTACGAGCAGTACTTC
D gene: TRBD1; J gene: TRBJ1-4; clone size: .; V gene: TRBV12-3/TRBV12-4; CDR3 protein: CASRSTGPNEKLFF; CDR3 DNA: TGTGCCAGCAGGTCGACAGGGCCTAATGAAAAACTGTTTTTT
D gene: TRBD1; J gene: TRBJ2-2; clone size: few; V gene: TRBV5-1; CDR3 protein: CASNLGQRATGELFF; CDR3 DNA: TGCGCCAGCAACCTGGGACAGCGAGCCACCGGGGAGCTGTTTTTT
D gene: TRBD1; J gene: TRBJ1-1; clone size: few; V gene: TRBV9; CDR3 protein: CASSVGQGARTEAFF; CDR3 DNA: TGTGCCAGCAGCGTAGGGCAGGGGGCGCGCACTGAAGCTTTCTTT
D gene: .; J gene: TRBJ1-1; clone size: .; V gene: TRBV2; CDR3 protein: CASSELQPNTEAFF; CDR3 DNA: TGTGCCAGCAGTGAATTACAGCCGAACACTGAAGCTTTCTTT
D gene: TRBD2; J gene: TRBJ2-3; clone size: .; V gene: TRBV20-1; CDR3 protein: CSARDGRRASGSTDTQYF; CDR3 DNA: TGCAGTGCTAGAGATGGTAGGAGGGCTAGCGGTAGCACAGATACGCAGTATTTT
D gene: TRBD2; J gene: TRBJ2-7; clone size: few; V gene: TRBV6-5; CDR3 protein: CASLPAGGDHEQYF; CDR3 DNA: TGTGCCAGCCTCCCGGCGGGGGGGGACCACGAGCAGTACTTC
D gene: .; J gene: TRBJ1-1; clone size: .; V gene: TRBV2; CDR3 protein: CASRIGTSTEAFF; CDR3 DNA: TGTGCCAGCAGAATAGGGACATCTACTGAAGCTTTCTTT
D gene: TRBD1; J gene: TRBJ2-2; clone size: .; V gene: TRBV6-6; CDR3 protein: CASSFPQGANTGELFF; CDR3 DNA: TGTGCCAGCAGTTTCCCACAGGGGGCGAACACCGGGGAGCTGTTTTTT
D gene: .; J gene: TRBJ2-3; clone size: many; V gene: TRBV10-3; CDR3 protein: CAISDVGLGTDTQYF; CDR3 DNA: TGTGCCATCAGTGATGTGGGATTAGGCACAGATACGCAGTATTTT
D gene: .; J gene: TRBJ2-5; clone size: .; V gene: TRBV12-3/TRBV12-4; CDR3 protein: CASSRSGLVGETQYF; CDR3 DNA: TGTGCCAGCAGCCGCTCGGGTTTGGTAGGAGAGACCCAGTACTTC
D gene: .; J gene: TRBJ2-7; clone size: once; V gene: TRBV30; CDR3 protein: CAWSNPALSSYEQYF; CDR3 DNA: TGTGCCTGGAGTAATCCAGCCTTGAGCTCCTACGAGCAGTACTTC
D gene: .; J gene: TRBJ2-3; clone size: many; V gene: TRBV7-2; CDR3 protein: CASSDYTDTQYF; CDR3 DNA: TGTGCCAGCAGCGATTATACAGATACGCAGTATTTT
D gene: .; J gene: TRBJ2-1; clone size: few; V gene: TRBV6-5; CDR3 protein: CASIGYSNEQFF; CDR3 DNA: TGTGCCAGCATCGGCTACAGCAATGAGCAGTTCTTC
D gene: TRBD1; J gene: TRBJ2-5; clone size: .; V gene: TRBV7-6; CDR3 protein: CASSPKDRGRETQYF; CDR3 DNA: TGTGCCAGCAGCCCGAAGGACAGGGGCAGGGAGACCCAGTACTTC
D gene: .; J gene: TRBJ2-7; clone size: .; V gene: TRBV3-1; CDR3 protein: CASSTGGSYEQYF; CDR3 DNA: TGTGCCAGCTCGACCGGAGGGAGCTACGAGCAGTACTTC
D gene: TRBD1; J gene: TRBJ1-4; clone size: few; V gene: TRBV12-3/TRBV12-4; CDR3 protein: CASSFTGGAGEKLFF; CDR3 DNA: TGTGCCAGCAGCTTTACAGGGGGCGCGGGTGAAAAACTGTTTTTT
D gene: TRBD2; J gene: TRBJ2-1; clone size: few; V gene: TRBV19; CDR3 protein: CASSVTSGFRKNEQFF; CDR3 DNA: TGTGCCAGTAGTGTGACTAGCGGCTTCAGGAAGAATGAGCAGTTCTTC
D gene: TRBD2; J gene: TRBJ2-1; clone size: few; V gene: TRBV6-5; CDR3 protein: CASIAGGDYNEQFF; CDR3 DNA: TGTGCCAGTATTGCGGGGGGGGATTACAATGAGCAGTTCTTC
D gene: .; J gene: TRBJ2-3; clone size: few; V gene: TRBV6-2/TRBV6-3; CDR3 protein: CASRKGLNTDTQYF; CDR3 DNA: TGTGCCAGCAGGAAGGGACTGAACACAGATACGCAGTATTTT
D gene: TRBD1; J gene: TRBJ1-5; clone size: .; V gene: TRBV7-9; CDR3 protein: CASSLWTGGGNQPQHF; CDR3 DNA: TGTGCCAGCAGCTTATGGACAGGGGGTGGCAATCAGCCCCAGCATTTT
D gene: .; J gene: TRBJ2-7; clone size: .; V gene: TRBV30; CDR3 protein: CAWTKTQSSYEQYF; CDR3 DNA: TGTGCCTGGACAAAAACCCAGAGCTCCTACGAGCAGTACTTC
D gene: .; J gene: TRBJ2-7; clone size: few; V gene: TRBV7-9; CDR3 protein: CASSLAGTVHEQYF; CDR3 DNA: TGTGCCAGCAGCCTCGCGGGGACAGTCCACGAGCAGTACTTC
D gene: .; J gene: TRBJ1-1; clone size: .; V gene: TRBV4-2; CDR3 protein: CASSQDGQGESEAFF; CDR3 DNA: TGTGCCAGCAGCCAAGACGGCCAGGGTGAATCTGAAGCTTTCTTT
D gene: .; J gene: TRBJ2-3; clone size: few; V gene: TRBV3-1; CDR3 protein: CASSQPRRTLSYTDTQYF; CDR3 DNA: TGTGCCAGCAGCCAGCCCCGGCGCACCCTTTCTTATACAGATACGCAGTATTTT
D gene: TRBD2; J gene: TRBJ2-1; clone size: few; V gene: TRBV11-2; CDR3 protein: CASSLVAPTSGGYNEQFF; CDR3 DNA: TGTGCCAGCAGCTTAGTAGCCCCCACTAGCGGGGGCTACAATGAGCAGTTCTTC
D gene: TRBD1; J gene: TRBJ2-1; clone size: .; V gene: TRBV2; CDR3 protein: CASSEEQGSYNEQFF; CDR3 DNA: TGTGCCAGCAGTGAGGAACAGGGGTCCTACAATGAGCAGTTCTTC
D gene: TRBD1; J gene: TRBJ2-3; clone size: .; V gene: TRBV7-3; CDR3 protein: CASSSQGVITDTQYF; CDR3 DNA: TGTGCCAGCAGCTCTCAGGGGGTGATCACAGATACGCAGTATTTT
D gene: TRBD2; J gene: TRBJ2-7; clone size: .; V gene: TRBV7-6; CDR3 protein: CASSAGSGRASEQYF; CDR3 DNA: TGTGCCAGCAGCGCAGGTAGCGGGAGGGCCTCCGAGCAGTACTTC
D gene: .; J gene: TRBJ1-1; clone size: .; V gene: TRBV12-3/TRBV12-4; CDR3 protein: CASSWWPPNTEAFF; CDR3 DNA: TGTGCCAGCAGTTGGTGGCCTCCGAACACTGAAGCTTTCTTT
D gene: TRBD2; J gene: TRBJ2-4; clone size: .; V gene: TRBV4-3; CDR3 protein: CASSQERESKNIQYF; CDR3 DNA: TGCGCCAGCAGCCAAGAGCGGGAGTCCAAAAACATTCAGTACTTC
D gene: .; J gene: TRBJ1-2; clone size: .; V gene: TRBV6-5; CDR3 protein: CASRARATANYGYTF; CDR3 DNA: TGTGCCAGCAGGGCGAGGGCAACCGCTAACTATGGCTACACCTTC
D gene: .; J gene: TRBJ2-7; clone size: .; V gene: TRBV19; CDR3 protein: CASSIGLREEQYF; CDR3 DNA: TGTGCCAGTAGTATAGGCCTCCGGGAAGAGCAGTACTTC
D gene: .; J gene: TRBJ2-3; clone size: .; V gene: TRBV12-3/TRBV12-4; CDR3 protein: CASSFGRRANTDTQYF; CDR3 DNA: TGTGCCAGCAGTTTCGGCCGCCGGGCAAACACAGATACGCAGTATTTT
D gene: TRBD2; J gene: TRBJ2-1; clone size: few; V gene: TRBV3-1; CDR3 protein: CASSQGAGGPGNEQFF; CDR3 DNA: TGTGCCAGCAGCCAAGGGGCGGGAGGGCCCGGCAATGAGCAGTTCTTC
D gene: TRBD2; J gene: TRBJ2-3; clone size: few; V gene: TRBV5-6; CDR3 protein: CASSLVRSQGLAGDTQYF; CDR3 DNA: TGTGCCAGCAGCTTGGTTCGGAGTCAAGGACTAGCAGGAGATACGCAGTATTTT
D gene: .; J gene: TRBJ2-7; clone size: few; V gene: TRBV5-1; CDR3 protein: CASSLSSTYEQYF; CDR3 DNA: TGCGCCAGCAGCTTGTCTAGCACCTACGAGCAGTACTTC
D gene: .; J gene: TRBJ1-5; clone size: many; V gene: TRBV15; CDR3 protein: CATSKEQGLGQPQHF; CDR3 DNA: TGTGCCACCAGCAAGGAACAGGGTCTCGGGCAGCCCCAGCATTTT
D gene: .; J gene: TRBJ1-2; clone size: few; V gene: TRBV5-4; CDR3 protein: CASSLQGTDGYTF; CDR3 DNA: TGTGCCAGCAGCTTGCAGGGGACTGACGGCTACACCTTC
D gene: .; J gene: TRBJ2-5; clone size: few; V gene: TRBV12-3/TRBV12-4; CDR3 protein: CASTLAGTTETQYF; CDR3 DNA: TGTGCCAGCACCCTCGCCGGGACGACGGAGACCCAGTACTTC
D gene: .; J gene: TRBJ1-2; clone size: .; V gene: TRBV29-1; CDR3 protein: CSVEVDRINYGYTF; CDR3 DNA: TGCAGCGTTGAAGTCGACAGGATTAACTATGGCTACACCTTC
D gene: .; J gene: TRBJ2-3; clone size: many; V gene: TRBV5-6; CDR3 protein: CASSLDGFSTDTQYF; CDR3 DNA: TGTGCCAGCAGCTTGGACGGGTTTAGCACAGATACGCAGTATTTT
D gene: TRBD2; J gene: TRBJ2-1; clone size: few; V gene: TRBV7-9; CDR3 protein: CASSARLAGFNNEQFF; CDR3 DNA: TGTGCCAGCAGCGCAAGACTAGCGGGATTCAACAATGAGCAGTTCTTC
D gene: TRBD2; J gene: TRBJ2-3; clone size: few; V gene: TRBV6-1; CDR3 protein: CASTPAAGGLDTQYF; CDR3 DNA: TGTGCCAGCACCCCAGCCGCGGGGGGTTTGGATACGCAGTATTTT
D gene: .; J gene: TRBJ2-3; clone size: .; V gene: TRBV3-1; CDR3 protein: CASSLYSILRTDTQYF; CDR3 DNA: TGTGCCAGCAGCCTTTACTCAATCCTCCGCACAGATACGCAGTATTTT
D gene: TRBD1; J gene: TRBJ1-1; clone size: .; V gene: TRBV12-3/TRBV12-4; CDR3 protein: CASSSRGGMNTEAFF; CDR3 DNA: TGTGCCAGCAGTTCCAGGGGGGGAATGAACACTGAAGCTTTCTTT
D gene: .; J gene: TRBJ1-2; clone size: .; V gene: TRBV6-5; CDR3 protein: CASSYGQGVYGYTF; CDR3 DNA: TGTGCCAGCAGTTACGGTCAGGGTGTCTATGGCTACACCTTC
D gene: .; J gene: TRBJ1-1; clone size: few; V gene: TRBV6-5; CDR3 protein: CASSYSIFTEAFF; CDR3 DNA: TGTGCCAGCAGTTACTCGATCTTCACTGAAGCTTTCTTT
D gene: .; J gene: TRBJ2-7; clone size: few; V gene: TRBV10-3; CDR3 protein: CAIKWDAGYEQYF; CDR3 DNA: TGTGCCATCAAGTGGGACGCGGGGTACGAGCAGTACTTC
D gene: .; J gene: TRBJ2-5; clone size: once; V gene: TRBV6-5; CDR3 protein: CASGRSPQETQYF; CDR3 DNA: TGTGCCAGCGGGAGGAGTCCCCAAGAGACCCAGTACTTC